These 20 T cell receptor beta chains came from one sample sequenced in a study of breast tumors, draining lymph nodes, adjacent tissues. TCRdb re-analysed the multiplex PCR reads in MiXCR, keeping a single row per CDR3 protein. The sample consists of 150,000 to 200,000 distinct CDR3 sequences, approximately 30% of them appearing once. Samples came from axillary lymph nodes draining the breast cancer. Sequenced sample: axillary lymph node tissue. The source is a female donor with breast cancer. Some clones in this sample may be carry-over from other donors' samples.

This clonotype came up many times. As DNA, the CDR3 is TGTGCCAGCAGCTCGGGACAGCACCACGAGCAGTACTTC. Its translation: CASSSGQHHEQYF. J is TRBJ2-7 and V is TRBV11-2, with 7 bases identical to TRBD1. V shed 4 bases and J 5 bases; nucleotides not matched to a gene: 5. Germline V gene lookup returns CDR1 SGHAT and CDR2 FQNNGV. The CDR3 length is 13 residues.

The rearrangement joins TRBV7-3 to TRBJ2-5; TRBD1 aligns across 7 bases. The germline V gene encodes CDR1 SGHTA and CDR2 FQGTGA. The CDR3 spans 17 residues. The V segment lost 4 bases and the J segment 5 bases; nucleotides outside the gene matches: 16. CDR3 bases: TGTGCCAGCAGCTCTACAGGGGTGTCCGGGACCGGGGAGACCCAGTACTTC. Translating it yields CASSSTGVSGTGETQYF.

This clonotype occurred many times. CDR3 loop: CASSVDRRVYF. As DNA, the CDR3 is TGTGCCAGCAGCGTTGATCGACGGGTATATTTT. This rearrangement joins TRBV11-3 to TRBJ1-3, with D hard to call. Germline values: CDR1 SGHNT, CDR2 YENEEA. The CDR3 loop spans 11 amino acids. V was pared by 5 bases and J by 14 bases, with 13 bases between.

This clonotype showed up many times. This may be a read error, as it is one base from a much larger clone. The V gene is TRBV20-1, the J gene TRBJ1-2; no firm D call. This CDR3 is 12 amino acids long. Germline V gene data show CDR1 as DFQATT and CDR2 as SNEGSKA (reference sequence). The CDR3 nucleotides are TGCAGTGCTTCCTGGGCGTCCTATGGCTCCACCTTC. Protein sequence: CSASWASYGSTF.

Many counts were recorded for this clonotype. The rearrangement joins TRBV11-1 to TRBJ2-3; D may correspond to TRBD1 or TRBD2 (6 bases each). This CDR3 spans 16 amino acids. V lost 3 bases to trimming and J lost 3 bases, with 16 bases between them. In germline, CDR1 is SGHAT, CDR2 FQDESV (reference sequence). The CDR3 reads CASSFGGRGLTDTQYF. Written as DNA, the CDR3 is TGTGCCAGCAGCTTTGGGGGGCGAGGGCTGACAGATACGCAGTATTTT.

Regarding this clonotype: A much bigger clone sits one base away, suggesting this may be a read error. The V gene is TRBV4-2, the J gene TRBJ1-2, with D perhaps TRBD1 (6 bases). Germline V gene sequence: CDR1 LGHNA, CDR2 YNFKEQ. There are 15 residues in the CDR3. The CDR3: CASGQDNPGTYGYTF. The CDR3 DNA reads as TGTGCCAGCGGCCAAGATAACCCCGGGACATATGGCTACACCTTC.

This chain connects TRBV13 to TRBJ1-1; 7 bases map to TRBD1. The V segment lost 4 bases and the J segment 4 bases; nucleotides outside the gene matches: 6. The CDR3 runs 14 residues. Looked up from germline, CDR1 is PRHDT and CDR2 is FYEKMQ (reference sequence). In DNA form, the CDR3 reads TGTGCCAGCAGCTCGACAGGGTTCGCCACTGAAGCTTTCTTT. This gives the protein CASSSTGFATEAFF.

This clonotype was counted many times. This rearrangement joins TRBV6-5 to TRBJ1-2, with D possibly matching TRBD1 (6 bases). The germline CDR1 and CDR2 sequences are MNHEY and SVGAGI. V was pared by 0 bases and J by 4 bases, with 12 bases between. CDR3 length: 15 amino acids. The CDR3: CASSYSLKGVYGYTF. The CDR3 region has the DNA TGTGCCAGCAGTTACTCATTGAAGGGGGTCTATGGCTACACCTTC.

This clonotype was seen at least ten times. The chain employs TRBV12-3 or TRBV12-4 and TRBJ2-1; 7 bases fit TRBD2. The CDR3 runs 15 residues. V lost 6 bases to trimming and J lost 0 bases; unmatched junction nucleotides: 5. For the CDR3, the DNA is TGTGCCAGCAGGAGGACTAGGAGCTCCTACAATGAGCAGTTCTTC. This encodes CASRRTRSSYNEQFF.

This clonotype was counted many times. The chain joins TRBV20-1 to TRBJ2-7; 9 nucleotides align to TRBD2. Germline assignment: CDR1 DFQATT and CDR2 SNEGSKA (reference sequence). CDR3 length: 13 residues. Unmatched junction bases numbered 3, after V lost 3 bases and J lost 3 bases. Written as DNA, the CDR3 is TGCAGTGCTAGCGGCGGGAGGGGCTACGAGCAGTACTTC. It yields the protein CSASGGRGYEQYF.

This clonotype showed up many times. This rearrangement joins TRBV20-1 to TRBJ2-1, with D perhaps TRBD1 (5 bases). CDR1 is DFQATT and CDR2 is SNEGSKA in the germline V gene (reference sequence). V lost 0 bases, J lost 5 bases, and 17 bases lay in between. The CDR3 contains 16 residues. CDR3 sequence (DNA): TGCAGTGCTAGAGACAGGGTCTGGGTAGGGGACAATGAGCAGTTCTTC. Translating gives CSARDRVWVGDNEQFF.

This rearrangement joins TRBV27 to TRBJ2-7; D may match TRBD1 or TRBD2 (5 bases each). The ends were cut back, 7 bases at V and 0 bases at J, with 13 bases in the middle. The CDR3 contains 14 residues. Per germline, CDR1 MNHEY and CDR2 SMNVEV (reference sequence). CDR3 DNA: TGTGCCAGCATCCGGGACGCGGCCTCCTACGAGCAGTACTTC. Protein sequence: CASIRDAASYEQYF.

This clonotype was seen at least ten times. The rearrangement uses TRBV20-1 and TRBJ2-2, with a weak D call TRBD2 (6 bases). Germline V gene data show CDR1 as DFQATT and CDR2 as SNEGSKA (reference sequence). The CDR3 totals 17 residues. Trimming shortened V by 3 bases and J by 0 bases, and 17 bases separated the two germline ends. The CDR3 spells CSARRTGGNSNTGELFF. For the CDR3, the DNA is TGCAGTGCTAGGAGGACGGGCGGGAATTCGAACACCGGGGAGCTGTTTTTT.

In its sample, this clonotype was seen a few times. A much more abundant neighbour one base away suggests this may be a read error. V is TRBV4-1 and J is TRBJ2-5; D is ambiguous. There are 15 residues in the CDR3. Trimming left V 6 bases short and J 1 base short, with 15 bases between. Germline-derived CDR1 and CDR2 are MGHRA and YSYEKL. Here the CDR3 DNA reads TGCGCCAGCAGTCTCGCCGTCGGCAGCCAAGAGACCCAGTACTTC. It codes for CASSLAVGSQETQYF.

This clonotype was recorded many times. The genes are TRBV10-2 and TRBJ2-7; D unclear. Germline values: CDR1 WSHSY, CDR2 SAAADI. The ends were cut back, 4 bases at V and 1 base at J, with 5 bases in the middle. This CDR3 has 12 residues. Here the CDR3 DNA reads TGCGCCAGCAGTGGTCTGTCCTACGAGCAGTACTTC. As protein: CASSGLSYEQYF.

To note about this clonotype: Germline is not matched at one junction end, which may reflect a read error. This chain connects TRBV10-3 to TRBJ1-5, with a tentative D call TRBD1 (5 bases). The CDR3 runs 15 residues. Germline V gives CDR1 ENHRY, CDR2 SYGVKD. The CDR3 DNA sequence: TGTACCATCAGCTCGACAGAGGTGGTAGGTCAGCCCCAGCATTTT. It specifies CTISSTEVVGQPQHF.

This clonotype has ten or more counts. This chain uses TRBV12-5 with TRBJ2-1; possibly TRBD1 for D (6 bases). Deletions cut 1 base from V and 8 bases from J, with 9 bases between. Germline assignment: CDR1 LGHNT and CDR2 FRNRAP. The CDR3 has 13 amino acids. This CDR3 is CASGLDRVYEQFF. In nucleotides, the CDR3 is TGTGCTAGTGGTTTGGACAGGGTCTATGAGCAGTTCTTC.

This clonotype was observed many times. The chain links TRBV7-2 to TRBJ2-5; D not certain. The CDR3 has 13 amino acids. In germline, CDR1 is SGHTA, CDR2 FQGNSA. Trimming removed 6 bases at V and 5 bases at J, with 13 bases between. The CDR3 sequence: CASRTPLVETQYF. In DNA form, the CDR3 reads TGTGCCAGCAGGACTCCCCTTGTCGAGACCCAGTACTTC.

The sample holds many counts of this clonotype. The chain is built from TRBV7-9 and TRBJ2-1; D unresolved. This CDR3 contains 13 residues. Germline V gives CDR1 SEHNR, CDR2 FQNEAQ (reference sequence). Trimming left V 6 bases short and J 8 bases short, with 14 bases between. The CDR3 region has the DNA TGTGCCAGCAGTTTACCGGGCCTACATGAGCAGTTCTTC. Amino acids: CASSLPGLHEQFF. Complete variable domain (other parts from reference TRBV7-9 and TRBJ2-1): DTGVSQNPRHKITKRGQNVTFRCDPISEHNRLYWYRQTLGQGPEFLTYFQNEAQLEKSRLLSDRFSAERPKGSFSTLEIQRTEQGDSAMYLCASSLPGLHEQFFGPGTRLTVL.

This rearrangement joins TRBV29-1 to TRBJ2-3; D remains unclear. The CDR3 contains 12 residues. With 8 bases removed from V and 0 bases from J, the gap between germline ends came to 9 bases. Per the germline V gene, CDR1 is SQVTM and CDR2 is ANQGSEA. CDR3 region: CSLGDSTDTQYF. CDR3 DNA sequence: TGCAGCTTAGGTGATAGCACAGATACGCAGTATTTT.